Given below is one T cell receptor beta chain in context. Its antigen is still unknown. Per germline, CDR1 DFQATT and CDR2 SNEGSKA (reference sequence). The CDR3 covers 13 residues. Trimming cost V 1 base and J 6 bases, with 12 bases left between them. Template switching supplied a universal primer site; unique molecular identifiers were carried on the cDNA. Via MiXCR, TCRdb re-called the 5' RACE reads, giving one row per CDR3 protein. The sample contains about 890,000 distinct CDR3 sequences, over 9% of which appear only once. This entry belongs to a study of identical twins. General study results and limits: Among beta out-of-frame sequences, excess sharing between twins appeared weaker. Invariant cells of the MAIT and iNKT types might have partly distorted the zero-insertion analyses. Whereas memory repertoires showed no such difference, abundant cord blood beta clonotypes carried fewer insertions.

These same data were also listed under a study on yellow fever vaccine responses in identical twins.

The clonotype was recovered from a woman between 18 and 29 years old in good health. The chain is built from TRBV20-1 and TRBJ2-5; D gene unclear. The sequencing sample was made of PBMCs. The CDR3 DNA reads TGCAGTGCTAGAGCCGCGCAGAAACAGACCCAGTACTTC. Its protein is CSARAAQKQTQYF.